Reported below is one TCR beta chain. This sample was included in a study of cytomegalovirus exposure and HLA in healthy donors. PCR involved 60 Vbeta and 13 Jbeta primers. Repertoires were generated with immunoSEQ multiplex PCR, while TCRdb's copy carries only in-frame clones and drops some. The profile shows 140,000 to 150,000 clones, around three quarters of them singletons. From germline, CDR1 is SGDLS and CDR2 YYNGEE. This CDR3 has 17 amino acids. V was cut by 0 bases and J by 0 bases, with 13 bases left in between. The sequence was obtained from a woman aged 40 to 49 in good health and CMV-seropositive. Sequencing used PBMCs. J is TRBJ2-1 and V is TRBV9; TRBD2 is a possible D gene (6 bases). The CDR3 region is CASSVASGSGSYNEQFF. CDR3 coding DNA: TGTGCCAGCAGCGTAGCTAGTGGTAGCGGCTCCTACAATGAGCAGTTCTTC.